Listed below are T cell receptor beta chains from one sample, sequenced in a study of blood T cell repertoires in COVID-19. The table came from immunoSEQ multiplex PCR; TCRdb's copy has only in-frame clones and leaves some out. The sample contains some 180,000 clones, around 91% of which appear only once. The sequenced material came from peripheral blood. All receptors derive from a man aged 45 to 65 with acute or convalescent COVID-19. CDR3s leave out the opening cysteine and the closing phenylalanine or tryptophan.

TRBJ2-3 | TRBV9 | ASSVIWRRGRGLSTDTQY
TRBJ2-3 | TRBV7-8 | ASSLTLFPY
TRBJ2-2 | TRBV15 | ATSSLAGGTNTGELF
TRBJ1-1 | TRBV29-1 | SVGGTNQGDTEAF
TRBJ1-1 | TRBV21-1 | ASSIITGVANTEAF
TRBJ1-6 | TRBV2 | ASRIDRNSPLH
TRBJ2-1 | TRBV5-1 | ASRQHPGLVYNEQF
TRBJ1-1 | TRBV5-1 | ASSELGRGTEAF
TRBJ2-4 | TRBV5-5 | ASSLGDVGGRIREHIQY
TRBJ1-1 | TRBV2 | ASGKNRVDLTEAF
TRBJ1-1 | TRBV19 | ASSIGRGLGTEAF
TRBJ1-6 | TRBV18 | ASSLGQGTGNSPLH
TRBJ2-2 | TRBV11-3 | ASSAGLAEATGELF
TRBJ1-5 | TRBV9 | ASSPRQSNQPQH
TRBJ1-1 | TRBV5-4 | ASRPLKGAFVNTEAF
TRBJ2-1 | TRBV6-1 | ASSERRLAGGRSYNEQF